These 18 T cell receptor beta chains were all obtained from the same sample, sequenced in a study of shared clonotypes between healthy human individuals. TCRdb's table, derived via immunoSEQ multiplex PCR, lists solely in-frame clones and lacks some. Among roughly 2,300,000 clones listed, around 93% were seen once. Sequenced input: naive CD4+ T cells from PBMCs. Stated subset: CD45RA+ positively selected. The receptor set was obtained from a man aged 18-30 years in good health. Some clones in this sample may be carry-over from other donors' samples.

Comments on this clone: The sample has other DNA sequences that encode this CDR3 too. The chain carries TRBV28 and TRBJ1-2; maybe TRBD1 (6 bases). Germline V CDR1 and CDR2: MDHEN, SYDVKM. V lost 4 bases, J lost 1 base, and 13 bases lay in between. CDR3 length: 15 amino acids. This chain's CDR3 is CASSSPGQVNYGYTF. In DNA, the CDR3 is TGTGCCAGCAGTTCGCCGGGACAAGTTAACTATGGCTACACCTTC.

The chain is built from TRBV6-4 and TRBJ2-4, with 7 bases aligning to TRBD2. This CDR3 spans 13 amino acids. With 0 bases clipped from V and 14 bases from J, the junction kept 7 bases outside the gene matches. The germline V gene has CDR1 MRHNA and CDR2 SNTAGT. The DNA of the CDR3 is TGTGCCAGCAGTGACTCCATCACCGGGACTAAGTACTTC. Translating gives CASSDSITGTKYF.

V and J are TRBV2 and TRBJ2-7, with D perhaps TRBD2 (6 bases). The CDR3 covers 15 residues. Deletions cut 2 bases from V and 3 bases from J, with 14 bases between. The germline gives CDR1 SNHLY, CDR2 FYNNEI. In DNA form, the CDR3 reads TGTGCCAGCAGTGAAAATAGGGACTCTCTCTACGAGCAGTACTTC. Its translation: CASSENRDSLYEQYF.

Only one count was recorded for this clone. The chain is built from TRBV29-1 and TRBJ1-2; D gene ambiguous. The CDR3 runs to 12 residues. Germline CDR1 reads SQVTM; CDR2 reads ANQGSEA. Trimming removed 4 bases from V and 2 bases from J, with 8 bases in between. The CDR3 protein is CSVAMENYGYTF. CDR3 in DNA: TGCAGCGTTGCAATGGAAAACTATGGCTACACCTTC.

The chain carries TRBV29-1 and TRBJ2-4; a possible D gene is TRBD2 (5 bases). Trimming took off 7 bases at V and 1 base at J, with 17 bases between the two ends. CDR3 size: 15 residues. Germline lookup yields CDR1 SQVTM and CDR2 ANQGSEA. In nucleotides, the CDR3 is TGCAGCGCCCAGCGGTTTACTGGGGCCAAAAACATTCAGTACTTC. It is translated as CSAQRFTGAKNIQYF.

The chain is built from TRBV19 and TRBJ1-1; 10 positions agree with TRBD1. Germline V lookup: CDR1 LNHDA, CDR2 SQIVND (reference sequence). Trimming cost V 3 bases and J 11 bases; bases outside gene matches: 6. The CDR3 spans 13 residues. The CDR3 nucleotides read TGTGCCAGTAGTATCATGCGGGACAGGGGCGCTTTCTTT. Residues: CASSIMRDRGAFF.

V gene TRBV19 combines with J gene TRBJ2-4; no clear D gene. Trimming shortened V by 1 base and J by 0 bases, and 7 bases separated the two germline ends. CDR1 and CDR2 from the germline V gene are LNHDA and SQIVND (reference sequence). The length of the CDR3 is 15 residues. CDR3 sequence reads: CASSIVPKAKNIQYF. CDR3 DNA sequence: TGTGCCAGTAGTATAGTGCCCAAAGCCAAAAACATTCAGTACTTC.

The chain recombines TRBV29-1 with TRBJ1-2; tentatively, D is TRBD1 (5 bases). This CDR3 region has 12 residues. CDR1 is SQVTM, CDR2 ANQGSEA, per germline. V gave up 7 bases and J gave up 7 bases, with 16 bases separating them. CDR3: CSGGLPGGGYTF. Here the CDR3 DNA reads TGCAGCGGGGGACTCCCTGGTGGTGGCTACACCTTC.

V is TRBV4-2 and J is TRBJ2-7; D possibly corresponds to TRBD2 (6 bases). With 3 bases removed from V and 1 base from J, the gap between germline ends came to 13 bases. This CDR3 contains 15 residues. Germline assignment: CDR1 LGHNA and CDR2 YNFKEQ. In DNA form, the CDR3 reads TGTGCCAGCAGCCAGTTGGCTAGCGAGTCCTACGAGCAGTACTTC. This sequence encodes CASSQLASESYEQYF.

The V call is TRBV5-1, the J call TRBJ2-3; D possibly corresponds to TRBD2 (6 bases). CDR1 is SGHRS, CDR2 YFSETQ, per germline. The CDR3 extends over 16 amino acids. Trimming shortened V by 4 bases and J by 4 bases, and 19 bases separated the two germline ends. The CDR3 coding sequence is TGCGCCAGCAGCCTGGCGGAGCGATCGGGGGCAGATACGCAGTATTTT. Translating it yields CASSLAERSGADTQYF.

About this clone itself: The sample has other DNA sequences that encode this CDR3 too. The CDR3 sequence: CASSLSANTEAFF. CDR3 sequence (DNA): TGCGCCAGCAGCTTGTCAGCTAACACTGAAGCTTTCTTT. The rearrangement joins TRBV5-1 to TRBJ1-1; D is undetermined. Germline V gene sequence: CDR1 SGHRS, CDR2 YFSETQ. The ends were cut back, 1 base at V and 2 bases at J, with 6 bases in the middle. The CDR3 is 13 amino acids.

As for this clone: The sample has other DNA sequences that encode this CDR3 too. The chain joins TRBV6-5 to TRBJ2-7; 10 nucleotides agree with TRBD1. CDR3 length equals 15 residues. J was trimmed by 1 base and V by 2 bases; bases with no gene match: 2. Germline values: CDR1 MNHEY, CDR2 SVGAGI. The CDR3 region has the DNA TGTGCCAGCAGTTACAGGGACAGGGGTTCCTACGAGCAGTACTTC. It codes for CASSYRDRGSYEQYF.

The chain couples TRBV2 to TRBJ2-5; TRBD1 might be the D (6 bases). Germline-derived CDR1 and CDR2 are SNHLY and FYNNEI. V lost 8 bases and J 4 bases, leaving 17 bases between the germline ends. The CDR3 has 14 amino acids. The CDR3 nucleotides read TGTGCCAGCGGTCCCAGGGGTGGCGGAGAGACCCAGTACTTC. Translated: CASGPRGGGETQYF.

Worth noting for this clone: Other DNA sequences in this sample translate to the same CDR3. The V and J genes are TRBV18 and TRBJ2-6, with unresolved D. Germline CDR1 reads KGHSH; CDR2 reads LQKENI. V was shortened by 3 bases and J by 0 bases, with 3 bases between the two germline ends. The CDR3 length is 14 residues. The CDR3 nucleotides are TGTGCCAGCTCACCGAGCTCTGGGGCCAACGTCCTGACTTTC. Translating it yields CASSPSSGANVLTF.

The chain joins TRBV15 to TRBJ2-2; no clear D. CDR3 size: 13 residues. Germline assignment: CDR1 LNHNV and CDR2 YYDKDF (reference sequence). V was shortened by 0 bases and J by 5 bases, with 4 bases between the two germline ends. The CDR3: CATSREATGELFF. The CDR3, as DNA: TGTGCCACCAGCAGAGAGGCAACCGGGGAGCTGTTTTTT.

This CDR3 reads CASSPGRGELRTDTQYF. The CDR3 DNA follows: TGTGCCAGCTCACCTGGGCGGGGGGAGCTTCGCACAGATACGCAGTATTTT. The chain is built from TRBV18 and TRBJ2-3, with 8 positions matching TRBD2. The CDR3 covers 17 residues. The germline CDR1 and CDR2 sequences are KGHSH and LQKENI. V was clipped by 3 bases and J by 1 base; unmatched bases: 9.

With regard to this clone: Other DNA sequences in this specimen translate into the identical CDR3. The chain is built from TRBV2 and TRBJ1-2; 7 bases are a match to TRBD1. The V and J ends lost 1 base and 6 bases, in that order; junction bases with no gene match: 2. This CDR3 has 13 amino acids. Germline assignment: CDR1 SNHLY and CDR2 FYNNEI. CDR3 sequence: CASSEGQGDGYTF. CDR3 nucleotides: TGTGCCAGCAGTGAAGGTCAGGGGGATGGCTACACCTTC.

The chain uses TRBV6-1 and TRBJ2-7, with unresolved D. V gave up 3 bases and J gave up 4 bases, with 10 bases separating them. CDR1 and CDR2 from the germline V gene are MNHNS and SASEGT. This CDR3 region has 13 residues. The CDR3 coding sequence is TGTGCCAGCAGTGATCCCAGGTCTTACGAGCAGTACTTC. Its protein product is CASSDPRSYEQYF.